Detailed here is one T cell receptor beta chain. Its matching antigen is unknown. Using unique molecular identifiers, the investigators prepared the TCRbeta library. TCRdb processed the PCR reads anew with MiXCR; each CDR3 protein has one entry. Of roughly 570,000 distinct CDR3 sequences listed, 25% to 30% are singletons. This record belongs to a study of T-cell reconstitution after alpha-beta-depleted transplantation in children. Overall study findings and caveats: For some patients, TCRbeta diversity was high at day 60 because of recipient T cells and thymic progenitors that survived. Reportedly, roughly two months post-transplant, alpha-beta T cells arose from several hundred expanded graft clones.

Between the trimmed V and J ends, which lost 7 bases and 0 bases, there was a span of 12 bases. Germline CDR1 and CDR2: SNHLY and FYNNEI. The CDR3 runs to 14 residues. The V call is TRBV2, the J call TRBJ1-1; D uncertain. The material was PBMCs, obtained before TCRalphabeta/CD19-depleted stem cell transplant. The receptor was isolated from a boy in the first two years of life with Wiskott-Aldrich syndrome, due to receive a stem cell transplant. The CDR3 DNA sequence: TGTGCCAGCACCGATAGTAGGATGAACACTGAAGCTTTCTTT. As protein: CASTDSRMNTEAFF.